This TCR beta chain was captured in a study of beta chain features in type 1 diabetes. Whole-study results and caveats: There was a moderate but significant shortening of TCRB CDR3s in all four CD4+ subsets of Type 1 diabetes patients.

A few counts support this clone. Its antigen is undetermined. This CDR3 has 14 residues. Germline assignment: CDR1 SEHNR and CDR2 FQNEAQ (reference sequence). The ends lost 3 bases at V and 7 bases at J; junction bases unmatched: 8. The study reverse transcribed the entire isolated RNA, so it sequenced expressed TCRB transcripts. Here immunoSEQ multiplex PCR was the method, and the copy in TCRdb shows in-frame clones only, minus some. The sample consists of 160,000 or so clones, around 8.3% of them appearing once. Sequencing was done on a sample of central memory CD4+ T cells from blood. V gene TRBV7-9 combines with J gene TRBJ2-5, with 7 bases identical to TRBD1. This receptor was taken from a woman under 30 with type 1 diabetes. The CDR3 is CASSLSWGQLTQYF. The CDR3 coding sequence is TGTGCCAGCAGCTTGTCTTGGGGACAGTTGACCCAGTACTTC.